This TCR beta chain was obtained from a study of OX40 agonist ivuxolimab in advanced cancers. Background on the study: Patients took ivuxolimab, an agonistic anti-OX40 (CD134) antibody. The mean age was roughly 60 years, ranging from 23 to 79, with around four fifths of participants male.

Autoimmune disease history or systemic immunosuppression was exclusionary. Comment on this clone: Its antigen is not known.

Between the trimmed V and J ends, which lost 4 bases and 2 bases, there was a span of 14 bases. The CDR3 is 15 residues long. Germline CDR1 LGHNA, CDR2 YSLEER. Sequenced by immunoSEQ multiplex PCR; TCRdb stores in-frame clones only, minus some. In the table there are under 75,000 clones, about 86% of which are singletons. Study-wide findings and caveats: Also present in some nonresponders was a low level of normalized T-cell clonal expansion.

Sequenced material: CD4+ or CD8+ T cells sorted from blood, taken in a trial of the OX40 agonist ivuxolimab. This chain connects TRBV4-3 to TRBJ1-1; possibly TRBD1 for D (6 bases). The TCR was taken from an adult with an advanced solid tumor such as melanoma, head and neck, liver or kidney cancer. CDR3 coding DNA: TGCGCCAGCAGCCTTTGGACAGCGGGAAACACTGAAGCTTTCTTT. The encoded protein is CASSLWTAGNTEAFF.